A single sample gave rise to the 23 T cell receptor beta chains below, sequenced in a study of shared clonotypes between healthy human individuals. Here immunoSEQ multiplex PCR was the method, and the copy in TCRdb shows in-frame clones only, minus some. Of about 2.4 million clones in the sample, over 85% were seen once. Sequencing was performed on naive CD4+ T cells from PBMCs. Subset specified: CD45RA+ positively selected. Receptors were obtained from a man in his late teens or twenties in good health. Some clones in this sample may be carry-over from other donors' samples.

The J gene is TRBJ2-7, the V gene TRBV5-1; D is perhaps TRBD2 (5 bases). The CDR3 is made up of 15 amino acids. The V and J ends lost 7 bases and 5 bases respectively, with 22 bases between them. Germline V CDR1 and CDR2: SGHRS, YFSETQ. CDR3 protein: CASCYQEALIHEQYF. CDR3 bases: TGCGCCAGCTGTTATCAGGAGGCGTTGATCCACGAGCAGTACTTC.

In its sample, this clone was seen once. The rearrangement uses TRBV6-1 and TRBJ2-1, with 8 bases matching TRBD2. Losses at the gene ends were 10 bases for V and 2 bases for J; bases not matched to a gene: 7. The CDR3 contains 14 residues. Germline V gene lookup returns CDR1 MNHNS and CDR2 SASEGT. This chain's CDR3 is CATRTSPTYNEQFF. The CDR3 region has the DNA TGTGCCACCCGGACTAGCCCAACCTACAATGAGCAGTTCTTC.

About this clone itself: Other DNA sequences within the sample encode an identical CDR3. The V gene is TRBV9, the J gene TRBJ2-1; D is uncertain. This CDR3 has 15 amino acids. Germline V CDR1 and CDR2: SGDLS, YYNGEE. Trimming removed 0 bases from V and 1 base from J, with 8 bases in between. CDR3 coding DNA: TGTGCCAGCAGCGTAGCAGGAGATTCCTACAATGAGCAGTTCTTC. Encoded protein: CASSVAGDSYNEQFF.

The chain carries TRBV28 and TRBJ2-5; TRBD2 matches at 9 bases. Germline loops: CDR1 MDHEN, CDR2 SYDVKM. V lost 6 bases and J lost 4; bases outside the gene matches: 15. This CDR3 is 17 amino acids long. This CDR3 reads CASSLGVLAGGPETQYF. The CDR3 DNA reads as TGTGCCAGCAGCCTAGGGGTGCTCGCGGGAGGGCCAGAGACCCAGTACTTC.

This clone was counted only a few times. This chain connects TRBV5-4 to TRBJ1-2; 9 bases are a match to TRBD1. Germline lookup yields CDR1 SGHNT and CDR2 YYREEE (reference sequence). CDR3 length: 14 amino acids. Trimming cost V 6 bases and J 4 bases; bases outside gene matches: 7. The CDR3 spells CASIPQGAAYGYTF. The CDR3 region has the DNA TGTGCCAGCATCCCACAGGGGGCGGCCTATGGCTACACCTTC.

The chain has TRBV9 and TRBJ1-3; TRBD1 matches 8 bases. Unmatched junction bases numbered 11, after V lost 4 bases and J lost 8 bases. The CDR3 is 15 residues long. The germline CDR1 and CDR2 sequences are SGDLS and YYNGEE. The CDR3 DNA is TGTGCCAGCAGCTTGATGACAGGGGAGGCAGACACCATATATTTT. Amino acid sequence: CASSLMTGEADTIYF.

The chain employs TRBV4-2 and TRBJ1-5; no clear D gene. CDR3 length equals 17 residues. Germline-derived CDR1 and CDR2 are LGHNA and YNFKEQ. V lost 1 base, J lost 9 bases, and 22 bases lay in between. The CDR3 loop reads CASSQGSPNRGRMPQHF. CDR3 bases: TGTGCCAGCAGCCAAGGGTCGCCTAATCGAGGACGAATGCCCCAGCATTTT.

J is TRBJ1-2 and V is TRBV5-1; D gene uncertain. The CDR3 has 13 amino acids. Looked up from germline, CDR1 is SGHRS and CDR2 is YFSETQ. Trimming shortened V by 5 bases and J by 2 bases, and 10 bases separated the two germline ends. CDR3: CASSWERNYGYTF. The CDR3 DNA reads TGCGCCAGCAGTTGGGAAAGGAACTATGGCTACACCTTC. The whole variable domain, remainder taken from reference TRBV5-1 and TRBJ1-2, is KAGVTQTPRYLIKTRGQQVTLSCSPISGHRSVSWYQQTPGQGLQFLFEYFSETQRNKGNFPGRFSGRQFSNSRSEMNVSTLELGDSALYLCASSWERNYGYTFGSGTRLTVV.

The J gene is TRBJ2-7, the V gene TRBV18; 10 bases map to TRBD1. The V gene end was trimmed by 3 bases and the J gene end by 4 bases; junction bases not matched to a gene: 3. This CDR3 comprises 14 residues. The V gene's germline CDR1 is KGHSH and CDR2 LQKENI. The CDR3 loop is CASSPDRGLYEQYF. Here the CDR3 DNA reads TGTGCCAGCTCACCGGACAGGGGGTTATACGAGCAGTACTTC.

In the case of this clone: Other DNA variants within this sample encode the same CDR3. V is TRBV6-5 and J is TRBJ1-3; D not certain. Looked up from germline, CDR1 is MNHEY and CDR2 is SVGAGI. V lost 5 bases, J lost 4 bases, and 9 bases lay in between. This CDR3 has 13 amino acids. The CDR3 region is CASSPTLGNTIYF. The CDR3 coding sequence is TGTGCCAGCAGTCCAACGTTGGGAAACACCATATATTTT.

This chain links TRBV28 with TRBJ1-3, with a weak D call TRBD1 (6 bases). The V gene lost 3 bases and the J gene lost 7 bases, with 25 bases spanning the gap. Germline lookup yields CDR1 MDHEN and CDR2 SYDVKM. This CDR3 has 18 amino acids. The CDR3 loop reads CASSLRFGAGAAGNTIYF. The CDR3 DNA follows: TGTGCCAGCAGTTTGCGGTTCGGAGCGGGGGCCGCCGGGAACACCATATATTTT.

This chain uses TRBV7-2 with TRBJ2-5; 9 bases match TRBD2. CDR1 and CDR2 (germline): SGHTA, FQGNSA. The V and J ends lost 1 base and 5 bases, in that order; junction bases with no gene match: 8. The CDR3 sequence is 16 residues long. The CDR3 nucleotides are TGTGCCAGCAGCTTAGGTTTAGCGGGAGCCGCGGAGACCCAGTACTTC. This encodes CASSLGLAGAAETQYF.

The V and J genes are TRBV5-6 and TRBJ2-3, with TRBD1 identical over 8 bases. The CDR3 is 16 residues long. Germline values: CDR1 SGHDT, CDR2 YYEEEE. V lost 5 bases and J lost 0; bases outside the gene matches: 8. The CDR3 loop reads CASSFGQGLSTDTQYF. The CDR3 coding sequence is TGTGCCAGCAGTTTTGGACAGGGTCTTAGCACAGATACGCAGTATTTT.

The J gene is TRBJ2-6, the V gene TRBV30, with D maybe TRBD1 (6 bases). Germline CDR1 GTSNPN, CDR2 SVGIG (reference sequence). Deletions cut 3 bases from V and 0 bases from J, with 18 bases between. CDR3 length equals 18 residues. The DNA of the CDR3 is TGTGCCTGGAGGATCCGACAGGCCCCATACTCTGGGGCCAACGTCCTGACTTTC. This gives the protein CAWRIRQAPYSGANVLTF.

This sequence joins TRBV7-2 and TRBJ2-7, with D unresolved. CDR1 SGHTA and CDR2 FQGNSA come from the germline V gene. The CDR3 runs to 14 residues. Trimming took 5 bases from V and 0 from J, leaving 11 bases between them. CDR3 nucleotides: TGTGCCAGCAGCCAAAGTTATGGCTCCTACGAGCAGTACTTC. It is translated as CASSQSYGSYEQYF.

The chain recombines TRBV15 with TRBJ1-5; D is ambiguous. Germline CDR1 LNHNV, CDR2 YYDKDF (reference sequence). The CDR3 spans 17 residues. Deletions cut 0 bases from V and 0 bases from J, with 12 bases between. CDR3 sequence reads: CATSRDLTVDSNQPQHF. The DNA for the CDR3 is TGTGCCACCAGCAGAGATCTCACGGTCGATAGCAATCAGCCCCAGCATTTT.

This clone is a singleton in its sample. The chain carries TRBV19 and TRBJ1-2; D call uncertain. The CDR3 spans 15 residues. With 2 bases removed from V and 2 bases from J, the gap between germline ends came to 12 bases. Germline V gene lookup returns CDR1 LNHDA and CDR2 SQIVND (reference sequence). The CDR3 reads CASSIPGTRNYGYTF. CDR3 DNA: TGTGCCAGTAGTATACCCGGAACGAGAAACTATGGCTACACCTTC.

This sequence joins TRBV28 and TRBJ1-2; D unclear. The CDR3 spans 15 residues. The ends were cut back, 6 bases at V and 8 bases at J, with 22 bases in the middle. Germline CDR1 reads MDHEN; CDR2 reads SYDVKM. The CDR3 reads CASSLSSYTPWGYTF. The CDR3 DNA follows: TGTGCCAGCAGCCTCAGCAGCTATACCCCATGGGGCTACACCTTC.

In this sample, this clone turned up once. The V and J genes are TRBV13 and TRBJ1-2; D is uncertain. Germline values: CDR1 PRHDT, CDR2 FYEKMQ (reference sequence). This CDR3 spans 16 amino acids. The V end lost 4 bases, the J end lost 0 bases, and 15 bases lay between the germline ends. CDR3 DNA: TGTGCCAGCAGCTGGGAGGGCCAGCCAGCTAACTATGGCTACACCTTC. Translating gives CASSWEGQPANYGYTF.

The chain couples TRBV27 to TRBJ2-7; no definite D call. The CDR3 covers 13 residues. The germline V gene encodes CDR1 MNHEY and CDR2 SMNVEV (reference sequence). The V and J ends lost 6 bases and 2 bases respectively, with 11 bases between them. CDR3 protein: CASRLNGPYEQYF. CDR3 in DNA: TGTGCCAGCAGGCTTAACGGTCCCTACGAGCAGTACTTC.

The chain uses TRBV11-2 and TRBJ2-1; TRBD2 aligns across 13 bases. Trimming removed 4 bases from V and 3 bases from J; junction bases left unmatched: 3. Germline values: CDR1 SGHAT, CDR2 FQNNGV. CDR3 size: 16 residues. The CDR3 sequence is CASSYGTSGNYNEQFF. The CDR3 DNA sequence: TGTGCCAGCAGCTACGGGACTAGCGGGAACTACAATGAGCAGTTCTTC. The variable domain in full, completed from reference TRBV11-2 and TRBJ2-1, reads EAGVAQSPRYKIIEKRQSVAFWCNPISGHATLYWYQQILGQGPKLLIQFQNNGVVDDSQLPKDRFSAERLKGVDSTLKIQPAKLEDSAVYLCASSYGTSGNYNEQFFGPGTRLTVL.

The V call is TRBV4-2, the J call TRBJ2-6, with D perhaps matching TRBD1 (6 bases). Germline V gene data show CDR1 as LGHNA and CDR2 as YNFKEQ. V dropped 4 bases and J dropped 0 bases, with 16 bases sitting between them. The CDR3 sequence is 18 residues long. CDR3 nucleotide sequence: TGTGCCAGCAGCCTACGACAGGAAAGTAACTCTGGGGCCAACGTCCTGACTTTC. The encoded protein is CASSLRQESNSGANVLTF.

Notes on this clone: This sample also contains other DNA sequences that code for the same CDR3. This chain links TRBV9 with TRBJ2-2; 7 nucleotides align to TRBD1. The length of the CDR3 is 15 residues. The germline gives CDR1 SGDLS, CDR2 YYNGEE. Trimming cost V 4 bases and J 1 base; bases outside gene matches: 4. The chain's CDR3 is CASSPRTGNTGELFF. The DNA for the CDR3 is TGTGCCAGCAGCCCGCGGACAGGGAACACCGGGGAGCTGTTTTTT.